Listed here are 20 T cell receptor beta chains from one sample, sequenced in a study of blood T cells in healthy people across ages. Primed by a sample-barcoded 5' primer and a J-beta primer mix, a second PCR proceeded for 7 to 11 cycles. Each CDR3 protein is one row after TCRdb ran MiXCR on the 5' RACE reads. The sample contains roughly 800,000 distinct CDR3 sequences, more than 20% of which appear only once. In addition, the sample was reused for a study of T cells of mothers and their children.

Sequencing was carried out using blood. These receptors were taken from a boy younger than 18 in good health.

This clonotype was seen only a few times. This chain uses TRBV20-1 with TRBJ2-5, with a tentative D call TRBD2 (7 bases). V was trimmed by 5 bases and J by 2 bases, leaving 21 bases between them. The CDR3 is 16 residues long. The germline CDR1 and CDR2 sequences are DFQATT and SNEGSKA (reference sequence). CDR3 sequence (DNA): TGCAGTGCTCGGATTGCGGGCGGGGGCTTTCAAGAGACCCAGTACTTC. This codes for CSARIAGGGFQETQYF.

This clonotype was seen more than once but under ten times. The gene calls are TRBV9 and TRBJ1-4; D gene unclear. CDR3 length: 14 amino acids. V lost 1 base and J lost 0, with 4 bases in between. Germline V gene data show CDR1 as SGDLS and CDR2 as YYNGEE. CDR3: CASSVRPTNEKLFF. The CDR3 coding sequence is TGTGCCAGCAGCGTACGGCCAACTAATGAAAAACTGTTTTTT.

The V gene is TRBV10-2, the J gene TRBJ2-5; D uncertain. The V gene lost 10 bases and the J gene lost 11 bases, with 20 bases spanning the gap. CDR3 length: 12 amino acids. Germline V gene lookup returns CDR1 WSHSY and CDR2 SAAADI. In DNA, the CDR3 is TGCGCCATCCAAAAGGGCGGTGTAGAGCAGTACTTC. It encodes CAIQKGGVEQYF.

This clonotype was counted a few times. The chain has TRBV28 and TRBJ2-7, with 12 bases matching TRBD2. Trimming removed 5 bases from V and 4 bases from J; junction bases left unmatched: 12. The length of the CDR3 is 17 residues. Germline-derived CDR1 and CDR2 are MDHEN and SYDVKM. The CDR3 region is CASSITSGGPYDYEQYF. CDR3 DNA sequence: TGTGCCAGCAGTATCACTAGCGGGGGGCCATATGATTACGAGCAGTACTTC.

This CDR3 reads CSARDLREERNEQYF. The CDR3 nucleotides are TGCAGTGCTAGAGATCTGAGGGAGGAACGGAACGAGCAGTACTTC. The chain uses TRBV20-1 and TRBJ2-7, with D maybe TRBD2 (6 bases). Germline V CDR1 and CDR2: DFQATT, SNEGSKA (reference sequence). Trimming removed 0 bases from V and 5 bases from J, with 17 bases in between. CDR3 size: 15 residues.

This clonotype was counted only a few times. The chain has TRBV11-1 and TRBJ2-2, with a possible D match to TRBD2 (5 bases). CDR1 is SGHAT and CDR2 is FQDESV in the germline V gene (reference sequence). Between the trimmed V and J ends, which lost 2 bases and 4 bases, there was a span of 32 bases. The CDR3 length is 22 residues. DNA of the CDR3: TGTGCCAGCAGCTTATTTTTCAGTCGCAATGGGATCGGGGTTCGAAGCACCGGGGAGCTGTTTTTT. This gives the protein CASSLFFSRNGIGVRSTGELFF.

V gene TRBV20-1 combines with J gene TRBJ1-5, with a weak D call TRBD1 (5 bases). Germline CDR1 DFQATT, CDR2 SNEGSKA (reference sequence). The CDR3 is 15 residues long. Trimming left V 1 base short and J 3 bases short, with 13 bases between. CDR3 bases: TGCAGTGCTAGAGGCGGGACGTCCTTCAATCAGCCCCAGCATTTT. Amino acid sequence: CSARGGTSFNQPQHF.

J is TRBJ2-5 and V is TRBV28; TRBD2 is a possible D gene (6 bases). The CDR3 has 15 residues. In germline, CDR1 is MDHEN, CDR2 SYDVKM. Trimming removed 5 bases from V and 3 bases from J, with 16 bases in between. The CDR3 coding sequence is TGTGCCAGCAGTCAAACGGGACTTGAGGAAGAGACCCAGTACTTC. It yields the protein CASSQTGLEEETQYF.

This clonotype was detected a few times. V and J are TRBV28 and TRBJ2-2; tentative D call: TRBD1 (5 bases). V lost 3 bases and J lost 6, with 8 bases in between. Germline assignment: CDR1 MDHEN and CDR2 SYDVKM. The CDR3 is 13 residues long. The CDR3 reads CASSFQGSGELFF. As DNA, the CDR3 is TGTGCCAGCAGTTTCCAGGGCTCCGGGGAGCTGTTTTTT.

The table lists this clonotype with a few counts. CDR3 region: CAGWGGVFPFCQPQHF. DNA of the CDR3: TGTGCCGGATGGGGCGGGGTTTTCCCGTTTTGTCAGCCCCAGCATTTT. The chain joins TRBV6-5 to TRBJ1-5; D is possibly TRBD1 (5 bases). Germline loops: CDR1 MNHEY, CDR2 SVGAGI. The CDR3 covers 16 residues. The ends were cut back, 11 bases at V and 6 bases at J, with 26 bases in the middle.

This clonotype was detected a few times. The rearrangement uses TRBV19 and TRBJ2-5; tentative D call: TRBD1 (5 bases). The CDR3 extends over 13 amino acids. V lost 9 bases and J 2 bases, leaving 13 bases between the germline ends. The V gene's germline CDR1 is LNHDA and CDR2 SQIVND (reference sequence). The CDR3 DNA reads as TGTGCCAGCAGGCCAGGGAAACAAGAGACCCAGTACTTC. This translates into CASRPGKQETQYF. Variable domain in full (rest from reference TRBV19 and TRBJ2-5): DGGITQSPKYLFRKEGQNVTLSCEQNLNHDAMYWYRQDPGQGLRLIYYSQIVNDFQKGDIAEGYSVSREKKESFPLTVTSAQKNPTAFYLCASRPGKQETQYFGPGTRLLVL.

This clonotype was observed a few times. This chain uses TRBV7-3 with TRBJ2-7; TRBD2 is a possible D gene (6 bases). The CDR3 sequence is 17 residues long. Trimming removed 0 bases at V and 5 bases at J, with 20 bases between. CDR1 is SGHTA and CDR2 is FQGTGA in the germline V gene. CDR3 in DNA: TGTGCCAGCAGCTTAACGAGTCGGGGTCCGGGGGAGAACGAGCAGTACTTC. This gives the protein CASSLTSRGPGENEQYF.

This clonotype was seen only a few times. The chain links TRBV4-3 to TRBJ1-2; 7 bases match TRBD1. The CDR3 has 16 amino acids. J lost 1 base, V lost 4 bases, and 9 bases had no gene match. CDR1 is LGHNA and CDR2 is YSLEER in the germline V gene. This CDR3 reads CASSPLMGQSNYGYTF. CDR3 coding DNA: TGCGCCAGCAGCCCTCTCATGGGACAGAGTAACTATGGCTACACCTTC.

J is TRBJ2-7 and V is TRBV25-1; possibly TRBD1 for D (6 bases). Trimming took off 4 bases at V and 13 bases at J, with 20 bases between the two ends. The CDR3 is 13 amino acids. Per the germline V gene, CDR1 is MGHDK and CDR2 is SYGVNS. The CDR3 loop reads CASSGIDGQPFYF. CDR3 sequence (DNA): TGTGCCAGCAGTGGCATCGATGGACAGCCGTTCTACTTC.

This clonotype showed up many times. The J gene is TRBJ2-7, the V gene TRBV10-3; D gene ambiguous. CDR1 is ENHRY, CDR2 SYGVKD, per germline. V was shortened by 6 bases and J by 5 bases, with 14 bases between the two germline ends. CDR3 length: 13 residues. In nucleotides, the CDR3 is TGTGCCATCAGGGGGAAAGGGTTCGACGAGCAGTACTTC. It translates to CAIRGKGFDEQYF.

This chain uses TRBV20-1 with TRBJ1-5, with a tentative D call TRBD1 (6 bases). This CDR3 contains 15 residues. V dropped 4 bases and J dropped 7 bases, with 20 bases sitting between them. The V gene's germline CDR1 is DFQATT and CDR2 SNEGSKA (reference sequence). CDR3 DNA: TGCAGTGCTAAATTTAAACAGGGTTCGTGGCAGCCCCAGCATTTT. It codes for CSAKFKQGSWQPQHF.

On this clonotype itself: The CDR3 does not end in the conserved phenylalanine or tryptophan, so this is likely a read error. The DNA is omitted, as the CDR3 cannot be located on it reliably, and the CDR3 follows TCRdb's listing. The J gene is TRBJ2-7, the V gene TRBV7-4. Germline lookup yields CDR1 SGHVT and CDR2 SQSDAQ. Termini included, the CDR3 measures 8 amino acids. CDR3: CASTRTLR.

Concerning this clonotype: A junction boundary mismatches the germline segment, possibly from a read error. The chain combines TRBV11-2 with TRBJ2-3; D not resolved. The germline V gene has CDR1 SGHAT and CDR2 FQNNGV. The CDR3 covers 14 residues. CDR3 bases: TGTGCCTGCAGCTTAACGTTCGGCACAGATACGCAGTATTTT. Its protein product is CACSLTFGTDTQYF.

The CDR3 reads CSVEDMGQGANTGELFF. CDR3 coding DNA: TGCAGCGTTGAAGATATGGGACAGGGGGCCAACACCGGGGAGCTGTTTTTT. The chain links TRBV29-1 to TRBJ2-2; 12 bases agree with TRBD1. Trimming at V came to 0 bases and at J to 2 bases, leaving 4 bases not matched to a gene. From germline, CDR1 is SQVTM and CDR2 ANQGSEA. The CDR3 totals 17 residues.

The chain carries TRBV20-1 and TRBJ2-3, with 9 bases identical to TRBD1. Germline CDR1 is DFQATT and CDR2 is SNEGSKA (reference sequence). With 5 bases clipped from V and 2 bases from J, the junction kept 2 bases outside the gene matches. CDR3 size: 13 residues. This CDR3 reads CSAGQGPTDTQYF. DNA of the CDR3: TGCAGTGCTGGACAGGGGCCCACAGATACGCAGTATTTT.